This T cell receptor (beta chain) was retrieved from a study of cytomegalovirus exposure and HLA in healthy donors. Per the germline V gene, CDR1 is SGHDN and CDR2 is FVKESK. This CDR3 comprises 15 residues. V was clipped by 6 bases and J by 0 bases, with 9 bases between them. It was with 60 Vbeta and 13 Jbeta primers that the PCR ran. Profiled with immunoSEQ multiplex PCR; TCRdb holds only in-frame clones, not every one. The sample shows approximately 90,000 clones, 60% to 85% of them seen only once. The V gene is TRBV14, the J gene TRBJ1-6; D gene uncertain. The sample taken for sequencing was PBMCs. The sequence derives from a boy younger than 18 in good health and CMV-seronegative. DNA for the CDR3: TGTGCCAGCAGACCCGCGAGCTCCTATAATTCACCCCTCCACTTT. Amino acids: CASRPASSYNSPLHF.